In this sample, the clone carrying this TCR beta chain turned up a few times. Its antigen is undetermined. The time point here: late sampling 161 to 241 days after vaccination in a few convalescent patients. Treatment defined: approximately 10-day PBMC culture with coronavirus spike peptide pools or control peptides (ViraFEST assay). These data come from a study of vaccination and CD4 T cells after COVID-19. The Oncomine TCR Beta short-read assay sequenced DNA from cultured CD4+ T cells. TCRdb passed the PCR reads through MiXCR, listing each CDR3 protein once. The sample carries around 23,000 distinct CDR3 sequences, approximately 42% recorded once. J was trimmed by 3 bases and V by 5 bases; bases with no gene match: 5. The CDR3 totals 14 residues. Looked up from germline, CDR1 is MDHEN and CDR2 is SYDVKM.

The genes are TRBV28 and TRBJ2-7; 9 bases line up with TRBD2. The clonotype originates from a human donor who had recovered from COVID-19. Sample: CD4+ T cells from blood, cultured in vitro, taken about 7 months after SARS-CoV-2 vaccination. Here the CDR3 DNA reads TGTGCCAGCAGTGTCCTAGCGGGAATCTACGAGCAGTACTTC. Translated: CASSVLAGIYEQYF.